This entry features one T cell receptor (beta chain) sequence. Germline assignment: CDR1 SGDLS and CDR2 YYNGEE. The CDR3 has 15 residues. With 2 bases clipped from V and 5 bases from J, the junction kept 4 bases outside the gene matches. The record originates from a study of blood T cell repertoires in COVID-19. Looking at the study overall: Acute and convalescent COVID-19 specimens originated in the United States, Italy and Spain. Sources were T cells, B-cell-depleted T cells, or PBMCs; the material itself was cDNA or gDNA.

In the original workflow: Estimated nucleated cell counts came from reference gene primer amplification. Clones were sequenced by immunoSEQ multiplex PCR, and TCRdb holds only the in-frame ones, with some missing. That table furnishes V, J and clone size, whereas the DNA furnished D and trimming. Here the sample spans under 250,000 clones, 84% being singletons. The chain uses TRBV9 and TRBJ2-3, with 11 bases matching TRBD2. This TCR derives from a human donor in a cohort sampled during active COVID-19. What was sequenced was peripheral blood. CDR3 residues: CASSVRLAGIDTQYF. The CDR3 bases are TGTGCCAGCAGCGTCCGACTAGCGGGAATAGATACGCAGTATTTT.